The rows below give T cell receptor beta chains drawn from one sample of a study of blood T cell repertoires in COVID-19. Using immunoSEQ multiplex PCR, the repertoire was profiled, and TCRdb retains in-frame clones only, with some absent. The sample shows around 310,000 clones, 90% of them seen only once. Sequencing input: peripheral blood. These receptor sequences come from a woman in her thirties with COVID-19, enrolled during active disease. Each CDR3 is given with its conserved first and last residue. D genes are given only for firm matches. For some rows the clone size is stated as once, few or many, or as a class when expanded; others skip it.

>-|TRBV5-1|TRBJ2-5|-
CASSPSGVEGQETQYF
TGCGCCAGCAGCCCCTCTGGGGTGGAGGGCCAAGAGACCCAGTACTTC
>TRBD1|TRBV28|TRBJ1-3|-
CASSLETGAGGNTIYF
TGTGCCAGCAGTTTAGAAACAGGGGCAGGTGGAAACACCATATATTTT
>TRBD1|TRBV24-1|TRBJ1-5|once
CATSDSGGVNQPQHF
TGTGCCACCAGTGACTCAGGGGGAGTAAATCAGCCCCAGCATTTT
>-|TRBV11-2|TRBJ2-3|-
CASSLRGAPSTDTQYF
TGTGCCAGCAGCCTTCGGGGAGCGCCTAGCACAGATACGCAGTATTTT
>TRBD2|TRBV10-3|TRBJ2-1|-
CAISESREGLDEQFF
TGTGCCATCAGTGAGTCGAGGGAGGGCCTCGATGAGCAGTTCTTC
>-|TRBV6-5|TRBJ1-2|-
CASSYQNYGYTF
TGTGCCAGCAGTTACCAGAACTATGGCTACACCTTC
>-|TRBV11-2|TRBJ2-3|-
CASTNTRARGTQYF
TGTGCCAGCACCAACACTAGGGCCAGAGGTACGCAGTATTTT
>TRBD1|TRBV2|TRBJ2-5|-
CASSRQGQETQYF
TGTGCCAGCAGTCGACAGGGGCAAGAGACCCAGTACTTC
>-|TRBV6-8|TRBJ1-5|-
CASSPAGRANQPQHF
TGTGCCAGCAGTCCTGCAGGCAGGGCCAATCAGCCCCAGCATTTT
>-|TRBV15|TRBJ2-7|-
CATSRGAGYYEQYF
TGTGCCACCAGCAGAGGGGCGGGTTACTACGAGCAGTACTTC
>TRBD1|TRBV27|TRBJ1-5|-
CASTPGQGSNQPQHF
TGTGCCAGCACCCCCGGACAGGGTAGCAATCAGCCCCAGCATTTT
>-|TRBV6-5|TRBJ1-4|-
CASSLRVSNEKLFF
TGTGCCAGCAGTCTCAGGGTGTCTAATGAAAAACTGTTTTTT
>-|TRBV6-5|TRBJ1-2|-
CASSYSTGPNYGYTF
TGTGCCAGCAGTTACTCGACAGGCCCCAACTATGGCTACACCTTC
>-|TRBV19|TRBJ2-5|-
CASRWPLGPNQETQYF
TGTGCCAGTAGGTGGCCCTTGGGGCCTAACCAAGAGACCCAGTACTTC
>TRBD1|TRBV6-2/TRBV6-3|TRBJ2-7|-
CASSYATGQGGHEQYF
TGTGCCAGCAGTTACGCCACGGGACAGGGGGGCCACGAGCAGTACTTC
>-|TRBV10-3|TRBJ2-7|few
CAISESGNYEQYF
TGTGCCATCAGTGAGTCGGGCAATTACGAGCAGTACTTC
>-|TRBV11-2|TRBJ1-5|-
CASSPSPSGQPQHF
TGTGCCAGCAGCCCTTCCCCATCAGGGCAGCCCCAGCATTTT
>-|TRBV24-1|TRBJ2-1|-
CATSVQGEQFF
TGTGCCACCAGTGTACAGGGTGAGCAGTTCTTC
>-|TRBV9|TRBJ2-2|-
CASSVGGIGSLSGELFF
TGTGCCAGCAGCGTAGGAGGGATCGGGTCCTTGTCCGGGGAGCTGTTTTTT
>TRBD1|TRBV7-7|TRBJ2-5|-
CASSLVGTGAKETQYF
TGTGCTAGCAGCTTAGTTGGGACAGGAGCTAAAGAGACCCAGTACTTC
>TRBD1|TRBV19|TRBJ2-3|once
CASRTPDRGADTQYF
TGTGCCAGTAGGACCCCGGACAGGGGAGCAGATACGCAGTATTTT
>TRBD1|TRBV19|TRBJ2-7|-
CASSIDRVNEQYF
TGTGCCAGTAGTATCGACAGGGTAAACGAGCAGTACTTC
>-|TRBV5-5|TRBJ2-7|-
CASSLVAGQPYEQYF
TGTGCCAGCAGCTTGGTAGCGGGACAGCCCTACGAGCAGTACTTC
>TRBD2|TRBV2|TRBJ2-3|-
CAIWIAGVTDTQYF
TGTGCCATTTGGATAGCGGGAGTAACAGATACGCAGTATTTT
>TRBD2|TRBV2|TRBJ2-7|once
CASTPTSGRESYEQYF
TGTGCCAGCACCCCGACTAGCGGGAGAGAAAGTTACGAGCAGTACTTC
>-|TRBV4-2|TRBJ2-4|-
CASSHGLSGNIQYF
TGTGCCAGCAGCCATGGACTATCGGGAAACATTCAGTACTTC
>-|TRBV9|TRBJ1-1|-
CASSVGTNTEAFF
TGTGCCAGCAGCGTAGGGACTAACACTGAAGCTTTCTTT
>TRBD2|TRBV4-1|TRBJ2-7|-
CASSFKAGLYEQYF
TGCGCCAGCAGCTTTAAAGCGGGGCTCTACGAGCAGTACTTC
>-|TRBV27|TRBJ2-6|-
CASSLIGDGANVLTF
TGTGCCAGCAGTTTAATCGGGGATGGGGCCAACGTCCTGACTTTC
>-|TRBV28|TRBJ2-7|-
CASMLPGHSYEQYF
TGTGCCAGCATGCTCCCGGGTCACTCCTACGAGCAGTACTTC
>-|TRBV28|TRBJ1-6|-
CASSLLRLNNSPLHF
TGTGCCAGCAGTTTATTACGACTGAATAATTCACCCCTCCACTTT
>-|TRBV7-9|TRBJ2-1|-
CASSVKGDSFYNEQFF
TGTGCCAGCAGCGTAAAGGGTGACAGCTTTTACAATGAGCAGTTCTTC
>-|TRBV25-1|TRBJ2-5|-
CASSPRLGETQYF
TGTGCCAGCTCGCCTCGCCTAGGCGAGACCCAGTACTTC
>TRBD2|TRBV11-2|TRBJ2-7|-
CASSPYLAGDTYEQYF
TGTGCCAGCAGCCCATACCTAGCGGGAGACACCTACGAGCAGTACTTC
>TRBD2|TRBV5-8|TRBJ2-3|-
CASSFLAGAPTDTQYF
TGTGCCAGCAGCTTTTTAGCGGGAGCCCCCACAGATACGCAGTATTTT
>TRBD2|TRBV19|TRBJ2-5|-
CASSIAPGRVETQYF
TGTGCCAGTAGTATAGCCCCCGGGAGGGTCGAGACCCAGTACTTC
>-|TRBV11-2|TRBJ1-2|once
CASSFAGTSLTF
TGTGCCAGCAGCTTTGCCGGGACATCTTTAACCTTC
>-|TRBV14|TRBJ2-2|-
CASSQVPSVFSGELFF
TGTGCCAGCAGCCAAGTCCCTAGCGTTTTTTCCGGGGAGCTGTTTTTT
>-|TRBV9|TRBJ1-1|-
CASSFGHTNTEAFF
TGTGCCAGCAGCTTCGGACATACGAACACTGAAGCTTTCTTT
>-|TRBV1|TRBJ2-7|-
CTSSQVESGRSYEQYF
TGCACCAGCAGCCAAGTTGAGAGCGGGAGGAGCTACGAGCAGTACTTC
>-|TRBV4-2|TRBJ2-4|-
CASSQVVSEEIQYF
TGTGCCAGCAGCCAAGTTGTCAGCGAGGAGATTCAGTACTTC
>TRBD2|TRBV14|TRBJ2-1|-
CASSRGTRNEQFF
TGTGCCAGCAGCCGTGGGACTAGGAATGAGCAGTTCTTC
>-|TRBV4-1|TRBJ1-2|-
CASSQQWSRDYGYTF
TGCGCCAGCAGCCAACAATGGTCCCGCGACTATGGCTACACCTTC
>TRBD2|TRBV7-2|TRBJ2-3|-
CASSILLAGALDTQYF
TGTGCCAGCAGCATCCTACTAGCGGGAGCGTTAGATACGCAGTATTTT
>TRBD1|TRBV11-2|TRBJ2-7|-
CASSLAQTGIYEQYF
TGTGCCAGCAGCTTAGCCCAGACAGGGATCTACGAGCAGTACTTC
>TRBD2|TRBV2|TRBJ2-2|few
CASTLLATNTGELFF
TGTGCCAGCACTTTACTAGCGACGAACACCGGGGAGCTGTTTTTT
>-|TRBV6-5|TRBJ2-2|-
CASSRDFLRELFF
TGTGCCAGCAGTCGGGACTTCCTAAGGGAGCTGTTTTTT
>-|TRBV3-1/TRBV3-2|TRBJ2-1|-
CASSQGDEQFF
TGTGCCAGCAGCCAAGGAGATGAGCAGTTCTTC